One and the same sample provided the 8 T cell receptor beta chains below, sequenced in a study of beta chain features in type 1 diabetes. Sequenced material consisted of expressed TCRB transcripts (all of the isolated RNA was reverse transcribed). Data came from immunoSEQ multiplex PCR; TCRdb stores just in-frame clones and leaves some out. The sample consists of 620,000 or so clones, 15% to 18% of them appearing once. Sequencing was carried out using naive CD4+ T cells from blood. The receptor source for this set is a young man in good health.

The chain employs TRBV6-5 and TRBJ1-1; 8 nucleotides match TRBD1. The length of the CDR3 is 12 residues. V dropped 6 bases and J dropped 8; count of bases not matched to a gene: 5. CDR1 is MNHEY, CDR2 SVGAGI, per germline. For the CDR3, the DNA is TGTGCCAGCAGATTCCGGGACAGGGAAGCTTTCTTT. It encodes CASRFRDREAFF.

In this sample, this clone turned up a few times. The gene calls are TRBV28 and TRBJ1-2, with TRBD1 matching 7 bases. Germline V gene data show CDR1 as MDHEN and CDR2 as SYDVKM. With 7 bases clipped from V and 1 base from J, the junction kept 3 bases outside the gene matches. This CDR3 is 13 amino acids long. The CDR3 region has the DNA TGTGCCAGCAAGCCAGGGGGTAACTATGGCTACACCTTC. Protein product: CASKPGGNYGYTF.

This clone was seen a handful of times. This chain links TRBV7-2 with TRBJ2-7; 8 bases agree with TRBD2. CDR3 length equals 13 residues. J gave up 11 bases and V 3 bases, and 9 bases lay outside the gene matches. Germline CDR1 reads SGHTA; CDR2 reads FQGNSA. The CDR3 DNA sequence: TGTGCCAGCAGCTTCCCAACGAAGCGGGAGAAGTACTTC. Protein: CASSFPTKREKYF.

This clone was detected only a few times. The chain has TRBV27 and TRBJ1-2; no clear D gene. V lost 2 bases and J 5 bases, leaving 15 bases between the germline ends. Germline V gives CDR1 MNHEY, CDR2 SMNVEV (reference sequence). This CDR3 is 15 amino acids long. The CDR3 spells CASSLPGWRSYGYTF. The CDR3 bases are TGTGCCAGCAGTTTACCGGGGTGGAGGTCTTATGGCTACACCTTC.

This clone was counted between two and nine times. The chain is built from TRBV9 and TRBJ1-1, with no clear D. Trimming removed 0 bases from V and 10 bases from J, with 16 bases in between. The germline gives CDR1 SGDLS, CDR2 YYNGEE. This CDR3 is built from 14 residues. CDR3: CASSVAPGNLGAFF. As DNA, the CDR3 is TGTGCCAGCAGCGTAGCCCCGGGGAACCTGGGAGCTTTCTTT.

The CDR3 sequence: CASSLGSRMRNTEAFF. The CDR3 bases are TGCGCCAGCAGCTTGGGTTCCAGAATGAGGAACACTGAAGCTTTCTTT. The chain couples TRBV5-1 to TRBJ1-1; D is undetermined. V lost 0 bases and J lost 1, with 13 bases in between. The CDR3 totals 16 residues. Germline CDR1 is SGHRS and CDR2 is YFSETQ.

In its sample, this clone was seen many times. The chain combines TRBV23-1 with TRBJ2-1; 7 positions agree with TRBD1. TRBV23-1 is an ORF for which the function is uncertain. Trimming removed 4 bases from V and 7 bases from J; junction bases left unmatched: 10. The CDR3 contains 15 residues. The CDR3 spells CASSLGRGWSNEQFF. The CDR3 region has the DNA TGCGCCAGCAGTCTTGGCAGGGGGTGGTCAAATGAGCAGTTCTTC.

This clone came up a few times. The CDR3 here is CASSRSPGTTWDTIYF. The CDR3 nucleotides are TGCGCCAGCAGCCGATCCCCCGGGACCACCTGGGACACCATATATTTT. The V call is TRBV4-3, the J call TRBJ1-3, with D tentatively TRBD1 (5 bases). This CDR3 contains 16 residues. Trimming removed 4 bases from V and 8 bases from J, with 21 bases in between. Germline CDR1 LGHNA, CDR2 YSLEER.